The 17 T cell receptor beta chains below all came from one sample that was sequenced in a study of T cell responses to AZD1222 COVID-19 vaccine. TCRdb's copy holds only in-frame clones and misses some; the assay was immunoSEQ multiplex PCR. The profile shows about 130,000 clones, 85% to 90% of them singletons. The specimen was peripheral blood, collected on day 0 of AZD1222 vaccination. All receptors come from an adult in good health.

The V and J genes are TRBV7-9 and TRBJ1-2; TRBD1 is a possible D gene (6 bases). CDR1 and CDR2 from the germline V gene are SEHNR and FQNEAQ (reference sequence). CDR3 size: 16 residues. V was shortened by 5 bases and J by 10 bases, with 26 bases between the two germline ends. The CDR3 nucleotides read TGTGCCAGCAGCACTCCCAGTTTTAGGACAGCGACTTTCTACACCTTC. It specifies CASSTPSFRTATFYTF.

A remark on this clone: Other DNA sequences in the sample encode the same CDR3. J is TRBJ2-1 and V is TRBV7-2; TRBD1 aligns across 8 bases. The length of the CDR3 is 15 residues. Unmatched junction bases numbered 1, after V lost 2 bases and J lost 1 base. The germline CDR1 and CDR2 sequences are SGHTA and FQGNSA. For the CDR3, the DNA is TGTGCCAGCAGCTTAACAGGGGGTTCCTACAATGAGCAGTTCTTC. The encoded protein is CASSLTGGSYNEQFF.

The genes are TRBV11-3 and TRBJ2-7; D not resolved. Trimming left V 2 bases short and J 2 bases short, with 10 bases between. Germline loops: CDR1 SGHNT, CDR2 YENEEA. The CDR3 covers 14 residues. The CDR3 sequence is CASSLSGGTYEQYF. CDR3 DNA sequence: TGTGCCAGCAGCTTATCAGGTGGAACCTACGAGCAGTACTTC.

The chain has TRBV4-3 and TRBJ1-2; 8 nucleotides agree with TRBD1. With V trimmed by 0 bases and J by 6 bases, 9 bases remained unmatched. Germline CDR1 is LGHNA and CDR2 is YSLEER. The CDR3 runs to 16 residues. Written as DNA, the CDR3 is TGCGCCAGCAGCCAAGATTATGCCAGGGGGCAGAATGGCTACACCTTC. It translates to CASSQDYARGQNGYTF.

The CDR3 loop reads CASSTGPSGGQETQYF. Here the CDR3 DNA reads TGTGCCAGCAGCACCGGCCCTTCGGGGGGGCAAGAGACCCAGTACTTC. The chain recombines TRBV13 with TRBJ2-5; 8 positions match TRBD2. The CDR3 loop spans 16 amino acids. Trimming removed 5 bases from V and 2 bases from J; junction bases left unmatched: 10. Germline V CDR1 and CDR2: PRHDT, FYEKMQ (reference sequence).

The rearrangement links TRBV5-4 to TRBJ1-1; 9 bases match TRBD1. J lost 1 base, V lost 2 bases, and 6 bases had no gene match. The CDR3 has 16 residues. Germline lookup yields CDR1 SGHNT and CDR2 YYREEE (reference sequence). The CDR3 bases are TGTGCCAGCAGCTTAACAGGGGGCGCCGGGAACACTGAAGCTTTCTTT. It yields the protein CASSLTGGAGNTEAFF.

The V and J genes are TRBV7-2 and TRBJ2-7; possible D gene TRBD1, 5 bases. Germline CDR1 reads SGHTA; CDR2 reads FQGNSA. The V and J ends lost 1 base and 3 bases respectively, with 10 bases between them. This CDR3 spans 14 amino acids. The CDR3 DNA is TGTGCCAGCAGCTTAGGGACAAGATTCTACGAGCAGTACTTC. As protein: CASSLGTRFYEQYF.

The chain joins TRBV5-6 to TRBJ2-2, with D maybe TRBD2 (5 bases). This CDR3 has 15 amino acids. From germline, CDR1 is SGHDT and CDR2 YYEEEE. V gave up 0 bases and J gave up 4 bases, with 10 bases separating them. In DNA, the CDR3 is TGTGCCAGCAGCTTGGAGCTAGAGGGCACCGGGGAGCTGTTTTTT. It yields the protein CASSLELEGTGELFF.

The chain has TRBV4-3 and TRBJ2-2; 7 bases line up with TRBD1. The CDR3 is 16 residues long. Germline V gene sequence: CDR1 LGHNA, CDR2 YSLEER. After removal of 4 bases from V and 6 bases from J, the junction contained 11 bases not matched to a gene. This chain's CDR3 is CASSLRSDRLAGELFF. CDR3 coding DNA: TGCGCCAGCAGCCTAAGATCGGACAGGTTAGCCGGGGAGCTGTTTTTT.

In its sample, this clone was seen once. V and J are TRBV6-2 or TRBV6-3 and TRBJ1-2, with D hard to call. The CDR3 covers 15 residues. Trimming left V 0 bases short and J 4 bases short, with 12 bases between. Germline V lookup: CDR1 MNHEY, CDR2 SVGEGT. The DNA for the CDR3 is TGTGCCAGCAGTTACTCGTCGGGGTACAGCTATGGCTACACCTTC. This translates into CASSYSSGYSYGYTF.

V is TRBV19 and J is TRBJ2-5, with D uncertain. The CDR3 is made up of 14 amino acids. Germline V gives CDR1 LNHDA, CDR2 SQIVND (reference sequence). V was clipped by 3 bases and J by 1 base, with 9 bases between them. The CDR3 DNA follows: TGTGCCAGTAGTATGAAGACAATCCAAGAGACCCAGTACTTC. This encodes CASSMKTIQETQYF.

With regard to this clone: Other DNA sequences from this sample encode an identical CDR3 as well. This sequence joins TRBV28 and TRBJ1-2; possibly TRBD1 for D (5 bases). V was trimmed by 2 bases and J by 4 bases, leaving 5 bases between them. The CDR3 spans 12 residues. CDR1 and CDR2 (germline): MDHEN, SYDVKM. In DNA, the CDR3 is TGTGCCAGCAGTTTACAGGGCTATGGCTACACCTTC. Its translation: CASSLQGYGYTF.

The V gene is TRBV10-3, the J gene TRBJ1-2; D call uncertain. The CDR3 extends over 12 amino acids. V gave up 3 bases and J gave up 4 bases, with 6 bases separating them. Germline V gives CDR1 ENHRY, CDR2 SYGVKD. CDR3: CAISEDLYGYTF. The CDR3 nucleotides read TGTGCCATCAGTGAAGACCTCTATGGCTACACCTTC.

V is TRBV5-1 and J is TRBJ2-7; D is undetermined. Trimming cost V 6 bases and J 0 bases, with 10 bases left between them. This CDR3 region has 13 residues. Germline V CDR1 and CDR2: SGHRS, YFSETQ. The CDR3 DNA sequence: TGCGCCAGCAAACCCGACATCTCCTACGAGCAGTACTTC. Amino acids: CASKPDISYEQYF.

The chain has TRBV2 and TRBJ1-4; 7 nucleotides match TRBD1. This CDR3 is built from 13 residues. Losses at the gene ends were 7 bases for V and 5 bases for J; bases not matched to a gene: 4. Germline values: CDR1 SNHLY, CDR2 FYNNEI. The DNA of the CDR3 is TGTGCCAGCAAGACAGGGTCAAATGAAAAACTGTTTTTT. Translating gives CASKTGSNEKLFF. The entire variable domain, with the rest obtained from reference TRBV2 and TRBJ1-4, is as follows: EPEVTQTPSHQVTQMGQEVILRCVPISNHLYFYWYRQILGQKVEFLVSFYNNEISEKSEIFDDQFSVERPDGSNFTLKIRSTKLEDSAMYFCASKTGSNEKLFFGSGTQLSVL.

The chain carries TRBV4-2 and TRBJ2-1; 8 bases align to TRBD1. Germline lookup yields CDR1 LGHNA and CDR2 YNFKEQ. This CDR3 is built from 16 residues. Trimming cost V 1 base and J 7 bases; bases outside gene matches: 9. CDR3 sequence: CASSQGPSGTGNEQFF. DNA for the CDR3: TGTGCCAGCAGCCAAGGACCCTCCGGGACAGGTAATGAGCAGTTCTTC.

This chain connects TRBV27 to TRBJ1-1, with a possible D match to TRBD1 (5 bases). Per the germline V gene, CDR1 is MNHEY and CDR2 is SMNVEV (reference sequence). The ends were cut back, 4 bases at V and 7 bases at J, with 10 bases in the middle. CDR3 length: 12 amino acids. DNA for the CDR3: TGTGCCAGCAGTTCCGGGGCCCGTGAAGCTTTCTTT. This encodes CASSSGAREAFF.